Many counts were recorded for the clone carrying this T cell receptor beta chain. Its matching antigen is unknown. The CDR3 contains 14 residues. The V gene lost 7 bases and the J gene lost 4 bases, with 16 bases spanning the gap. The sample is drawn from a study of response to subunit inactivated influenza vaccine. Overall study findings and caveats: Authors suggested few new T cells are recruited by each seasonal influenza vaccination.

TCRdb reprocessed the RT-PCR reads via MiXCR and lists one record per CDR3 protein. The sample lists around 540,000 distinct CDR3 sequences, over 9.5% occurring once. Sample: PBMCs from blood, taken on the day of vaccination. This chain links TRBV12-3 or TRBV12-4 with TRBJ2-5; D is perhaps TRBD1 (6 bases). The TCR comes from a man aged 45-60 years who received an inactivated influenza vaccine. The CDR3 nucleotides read TGTGCCAGCAATGAACTTGGGGGCCGAGAGACCCAGTACTTC. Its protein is CASNELGGRETQYF.